These 6 T cell receptor beta chains came from one sample sequenced in a study of regulatory T cells in long-lasting Graves disease. The time point: persistent/refractory GD, antithyroid drugs over 5 years with positive TRAb. Generation of the TCR library employed RNA extracted from PBMCs. The TCR beta library used iRepertoire HTBI primers with Arm-PCR amplification of CDR3. Via MiXCR, TCRdb re-called the multiplex PCR reads, giving one row per CDR3 protein. The sample carries about 340,000 distinct CDR3 sequences, about 20% recorded once. The sequencing here drew on peripheral blood mononuclear cells (PBMCs), taken when the disease was refractory, from a patient treated with antithyroid drugs. These receptors were taken from a female donor with Graves disease.

This clonotype was recorded many times. This chain uses TRBV6-5 with TRBJ2-7; tentatively, D is TRBD2 (7 bases). The V end lost 2 bases, the J end lost 0 bases, and 11 bases lay between the germline ends. This CDR3 spans 15 amino acids. Germline V gives CDR1 MNHEY, CDR2 SVGAGI. The CDR3 loop reads CASSYGGGRSYEQYF. The CDR3 DNA reads as TGTGCCAGCAGTTACGGCGGGGGCCGCTCCTACGAGCAGTACTTC.

The CDR3 nucleotides read TGTGCCAGCAGTTTGTGGGGGGGGGGGGAGACCCAGTACTTC. Protein: CASSLWGGGETQYF. The V call is TRBV28, the J call TRBJ2-5, with TRBD2 identical over 7 bases. Germline V gene lookup returns CDR1 MDHEN and CDR2 SYDVKM. The ends lost 3 bases at V and 5 bases at J; junction bases unmatched: 6. CDR3 length: 14 residues.

Many counts were recorded for this clonotype. V and J are TRBV12-3 or TRBV12-4 and TRBJ1-2, with 11 bases fitting TRBD1. Trimming removed 1 base from V and 5 bases from J; junction bases left unmatched: 3. CDR3 size: 15 residues. The CDR3 reads CASSLGTGGAYGYTF. The CDR3 bases are TGTGCCAGCAGTTTAGGGACAGGGGGCGCATATGGCTACACCTTC.

This clonotype was recorded many times. The chain combines TRBV5-6 with TRBJ2-2; perhaps TRBD2 as D (7 bases). Trimming left V 2 bases short and J 3 bases short, with 14 bases between. The CDR3 covers 16 residues. From germline, CDR1 is SGHDT and CDR2 YYEEEE. DNA of the CDR3: TGTGCCAGCAGCTTATCTCGGGGGGCCGACACCGGGGAGCTGTTTTTT. This translates into CASSLSRGADTGELFF.

Note on this clonotype: Sequence at one end of the junction differs from germline and may be a read error. The rearrangement joins TRBV3-1 to TRBJ1-1, with D hard to call. CDR1 LGHDT and CDR2 YNNKEL come from the germline V gene (reference sequence). This CDR3 is 15 amino acids long. Here the CDR3 reads CASSPVVTGNTEASF. CDR3 DNA: TGTGCCAGCAGCCCAGTGGTGACGGGCAACACTGAAGCTTCCTTT.

V usage is TRBV20-1 and J usage is TRBJ2-7; 7 bases map to TRBD1. Trimming removed 6 bases from V and 3 bases from J; junction bases left unmatched: 8. This CDR3 is built from 13 residues. CDR1 is DFQATT, CDR2 SNEGSKA, per germline (reference sequence). The CDR3 protein is CSAGRDSLYEQYF. Written as DNA, the CDR3 is TGCAGTGCGGGCCGGGACAGCCTCTACGAGCAGTACTTC.